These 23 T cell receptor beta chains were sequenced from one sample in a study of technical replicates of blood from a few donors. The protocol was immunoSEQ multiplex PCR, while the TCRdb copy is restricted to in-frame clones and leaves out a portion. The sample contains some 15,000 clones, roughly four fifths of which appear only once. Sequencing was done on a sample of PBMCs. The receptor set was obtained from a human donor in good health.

CDR3 coding DNA: TGTGCCAGCAGTTCCCCCCCCCGGGGTGAGCAGTTCTTC. It codes for CASSSPPRGEQFF. V gene TRBV27 combines with J gene TRBJ2-1, with TRBD2 as a possible D gene (5 bases). The CDR3 runs 13 residues. V was pared by 4 bases and J by 9 bases, with 13 bases between. Looked up from germline, CDR1 is MNHEY and CDR2 is SMNVEV (reference sequence).

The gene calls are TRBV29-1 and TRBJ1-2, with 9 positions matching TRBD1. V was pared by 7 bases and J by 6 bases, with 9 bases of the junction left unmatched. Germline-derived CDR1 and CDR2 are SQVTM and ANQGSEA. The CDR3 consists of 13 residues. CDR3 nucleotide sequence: TGCAGCGCCCGGGGGGGACAGGGTGATGGCTACACCTTC. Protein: CSARGGQGDGYTF.

Here the CDR3 reads CASSYGGSTEAFF. CDR3 DNA sequence: TGTGCCAGCAGTTACGGTGGTAGCACTGAAGCTTTCTTT. The V call is TRBV6-5, the J call TRBJ1-1, with no clear D. This CDR3 region has 13 residues. The V and J ends lost 2 bases and 4 bases respectively, with 8 bases between them. Per the germline V gene, CDR1 is MNHEY and CDR2 is SVGAGI.

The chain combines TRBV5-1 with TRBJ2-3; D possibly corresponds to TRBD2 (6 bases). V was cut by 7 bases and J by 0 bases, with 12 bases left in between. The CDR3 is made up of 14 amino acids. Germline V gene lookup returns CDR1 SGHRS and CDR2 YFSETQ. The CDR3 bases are TGCGCCAGCCGCGCGGGGACTAGCACAGATACGCAGTATTTT. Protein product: CASRAGTSTDTQYF.

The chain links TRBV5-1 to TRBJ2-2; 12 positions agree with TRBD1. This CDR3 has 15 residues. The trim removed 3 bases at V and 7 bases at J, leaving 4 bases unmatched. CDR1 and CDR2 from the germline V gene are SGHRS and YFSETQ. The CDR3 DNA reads TGCGCCAGCAGCTGGGACAGGGGGCTTGGCGGGGAGCTGTTTTTT. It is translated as CASSWDRGLGGELFF.

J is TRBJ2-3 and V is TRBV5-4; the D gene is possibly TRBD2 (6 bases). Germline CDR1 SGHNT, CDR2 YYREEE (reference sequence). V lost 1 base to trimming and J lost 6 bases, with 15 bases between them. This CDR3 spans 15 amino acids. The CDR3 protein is CASSLSGGAGDTQYF. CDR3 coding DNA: TGTGCCAGCAGCTTGAGTGGCGGGGCGGGGGATACGCAGTATTTT.

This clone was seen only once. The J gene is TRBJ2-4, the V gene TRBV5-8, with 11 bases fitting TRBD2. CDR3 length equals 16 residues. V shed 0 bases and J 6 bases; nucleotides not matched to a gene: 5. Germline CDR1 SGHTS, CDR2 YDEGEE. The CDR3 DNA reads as TGTGCCAGCAGCTTGGCCTTAACTAGCGGGGGAAACATTCAGTACTTC. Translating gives CASSLALTSGGNIQYF.

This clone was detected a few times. The DNA of the CDR3 is TGTGCCAGCAGTGAATCCCCTCCCAGTTTACAGCGGTACACTGAAGCTTTCTTT. This gives the protein CASSESPPSLQRYTEAFF. The J gene is TRBJ1-1, the V gene TRBV6-1; D ambiguous. This CDR3 spans 18 amino acids. V dropped 2 bases and J dropped 3 bases, with 22 bases sitting between them. Germline loops: CDR1 MNHNS, CDR2 SASEGT.

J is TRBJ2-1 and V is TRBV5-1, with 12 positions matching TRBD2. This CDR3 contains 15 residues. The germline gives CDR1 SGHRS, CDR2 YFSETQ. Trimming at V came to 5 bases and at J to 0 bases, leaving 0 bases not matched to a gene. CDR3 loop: CASRTSGSSYNEQFF. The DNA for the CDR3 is TGCGCCAGCAGGACTAGCGGGAGCTCCTACAATGAGCAGTTCTTC.

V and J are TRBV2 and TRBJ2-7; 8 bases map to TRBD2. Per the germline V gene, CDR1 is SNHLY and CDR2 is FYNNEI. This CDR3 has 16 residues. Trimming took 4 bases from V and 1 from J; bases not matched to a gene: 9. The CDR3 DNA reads TGTGCCAGCAGTGCCCCCGGGACTAGTATTTCCTACGAGCAGTACTTC. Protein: CASSAPGTSISYEQYF.

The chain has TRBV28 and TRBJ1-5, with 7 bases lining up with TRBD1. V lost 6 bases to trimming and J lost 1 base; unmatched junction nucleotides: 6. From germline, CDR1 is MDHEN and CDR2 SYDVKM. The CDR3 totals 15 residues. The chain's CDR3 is CASRPTGLSNQPQHF. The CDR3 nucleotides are TGTGCCAGCAGGCCGACAGGGTTGAGCAATCAGCCCCAGCATTTT.

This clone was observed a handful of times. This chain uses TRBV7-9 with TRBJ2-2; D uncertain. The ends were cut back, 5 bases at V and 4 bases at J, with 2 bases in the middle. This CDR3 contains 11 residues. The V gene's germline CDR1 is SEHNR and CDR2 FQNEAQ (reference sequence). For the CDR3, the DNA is TGTGCCAGCAGCCTCACCGGGGAGCTGTTTTTT. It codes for CASSLTGELFF.

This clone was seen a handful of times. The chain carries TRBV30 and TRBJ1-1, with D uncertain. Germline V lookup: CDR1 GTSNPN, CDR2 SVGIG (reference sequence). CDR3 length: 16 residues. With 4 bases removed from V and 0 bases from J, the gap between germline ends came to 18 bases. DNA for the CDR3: TGTGCCTGGACCCCGTTAAGTGTACGGGTGAACACTGAAGCTTTCTTT. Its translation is CAWTPLSVRVNTEAFF.

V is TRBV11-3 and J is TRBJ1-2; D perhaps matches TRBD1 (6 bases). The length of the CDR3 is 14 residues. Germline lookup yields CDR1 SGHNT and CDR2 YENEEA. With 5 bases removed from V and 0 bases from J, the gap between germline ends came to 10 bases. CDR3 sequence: CASSVGDTNYGYTF. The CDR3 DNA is TGTGCCAGCAGCGTTGGGGACACTAACTATGGCTACACCTTC.

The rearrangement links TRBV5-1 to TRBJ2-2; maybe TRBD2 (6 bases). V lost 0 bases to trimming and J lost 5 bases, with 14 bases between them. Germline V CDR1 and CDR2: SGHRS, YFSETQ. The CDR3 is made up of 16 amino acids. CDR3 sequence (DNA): TGCGCCAGCAGCTTGGCCGCTAGCGTCGGTACCGGGGAGCTGTTTTTT. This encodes CASSLAASVGTGELFF. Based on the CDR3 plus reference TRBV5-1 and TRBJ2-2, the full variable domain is KAGVTQTPRYLIKTRGQQVTLSCSPISGHRSVSWYQQTPGQGLQFLFEYFSETQRNKGNFPGRFSGRQFSNSRSEMNVSTLELGDSALYLCASSLAASVGTGELFFGEGSRLTVL.

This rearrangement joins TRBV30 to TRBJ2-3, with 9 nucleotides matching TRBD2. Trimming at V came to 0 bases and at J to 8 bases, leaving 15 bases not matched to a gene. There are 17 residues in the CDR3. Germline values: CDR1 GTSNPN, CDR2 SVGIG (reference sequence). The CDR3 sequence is CAWSVFAGGPKRTTQYF. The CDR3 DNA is TGTGCCTGGAGTGTTTTCGCGGGAGGGCCCAAAAGGACTACGCAGTATTTT.

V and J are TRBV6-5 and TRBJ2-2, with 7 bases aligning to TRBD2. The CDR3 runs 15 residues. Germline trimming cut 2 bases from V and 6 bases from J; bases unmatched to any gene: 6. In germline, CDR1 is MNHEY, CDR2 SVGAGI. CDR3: CASSYGGGTPGELFF. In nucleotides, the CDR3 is TGTGCCAGCAGTTACGGGGGGGGAACGCCCGGGGAGCTGTTTTTT.

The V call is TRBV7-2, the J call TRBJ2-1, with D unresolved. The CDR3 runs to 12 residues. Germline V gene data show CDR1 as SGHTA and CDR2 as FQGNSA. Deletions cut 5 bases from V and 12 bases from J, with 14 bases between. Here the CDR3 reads CASSQSRSGQFF. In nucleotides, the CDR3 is TGTGCCAGCAGCCAAAGCAGGTCTGGGCAGTTCTTC.

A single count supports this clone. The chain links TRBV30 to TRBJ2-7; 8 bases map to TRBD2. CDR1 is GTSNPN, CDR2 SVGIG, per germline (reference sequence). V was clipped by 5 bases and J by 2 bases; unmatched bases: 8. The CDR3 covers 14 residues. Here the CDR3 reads CAWDPGLGTYEQYF. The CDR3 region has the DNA TGTGCCTGGGATCCGGGACTAGGAACCTACGAGCAGTACTTC.

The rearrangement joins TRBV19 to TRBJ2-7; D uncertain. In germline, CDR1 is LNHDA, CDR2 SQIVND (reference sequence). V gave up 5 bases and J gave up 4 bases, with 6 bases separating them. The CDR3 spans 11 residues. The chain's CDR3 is CASSSRYEQYF. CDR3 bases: TGTGCCAGTAGTTCGCGGTACGAGCAGTACTTC. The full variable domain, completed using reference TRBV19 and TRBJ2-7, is DGGITQSPKYLFRKEGQNVTLSCEQNLNHDAMYWYRQDPGQGLRLIYYSQIVNDFQKGDIAEGYSVSREKKESFPLTVTSAQKNPTAFYLCASSSRYEQYFGPGTRLTVT.

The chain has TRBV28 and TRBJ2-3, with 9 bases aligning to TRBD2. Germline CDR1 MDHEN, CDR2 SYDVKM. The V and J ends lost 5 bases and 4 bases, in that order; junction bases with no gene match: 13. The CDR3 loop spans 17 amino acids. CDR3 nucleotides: TGTGCCAGCAGTCCAACTATAGCGGGAGTTGGTTCAGATACGCAGTATTTT. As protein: CASSPTIAGVGSDTQYF.

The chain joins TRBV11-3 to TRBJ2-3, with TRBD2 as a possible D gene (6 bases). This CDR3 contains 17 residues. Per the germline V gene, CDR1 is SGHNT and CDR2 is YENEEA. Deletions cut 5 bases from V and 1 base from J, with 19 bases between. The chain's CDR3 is CASSVTLASSGTDTQYF. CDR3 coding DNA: TGTGCCAGCAGCGTAACACTAGCCAGTTCGGGCACAGATACGCAGTATTTT.

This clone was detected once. CDR3 sequence (DNA): TGTGCCAGCAGCTTACGACTAGCGGGAACCGGAGAGACCCAGTACTTC. Translating it yields CASSLRLAGTGETQYF. The V and J genes are TRBV11-1 and TRBJ2-5; 11 nucleotides line up with TRBD2. Germline V gene sequence: CDR1 SGHAT, CDR2 FQDESV (reference sequence). Losses at the gene ends were 2 bases for V and 4 bases for J; bases not matched to a gene: 6. This CDR3 contains 16 residues.